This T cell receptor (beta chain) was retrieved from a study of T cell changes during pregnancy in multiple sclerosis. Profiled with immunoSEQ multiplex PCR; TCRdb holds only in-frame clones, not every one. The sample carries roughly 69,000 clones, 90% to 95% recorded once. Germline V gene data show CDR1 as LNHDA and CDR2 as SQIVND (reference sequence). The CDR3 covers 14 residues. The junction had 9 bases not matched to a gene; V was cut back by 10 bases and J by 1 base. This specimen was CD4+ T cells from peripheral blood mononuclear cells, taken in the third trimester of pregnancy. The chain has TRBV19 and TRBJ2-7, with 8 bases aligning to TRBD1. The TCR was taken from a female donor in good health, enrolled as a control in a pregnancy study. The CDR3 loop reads CATTNRDRSYEQYF. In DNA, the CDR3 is TGTGCCACCACAAACCGGGACAGGTCCTACGAGCAGTACTTC.